The clone carrying this TCR beta chain occurred once. Its cognate antigen is unknown. CDR3 length: 14 amino acids. The germline V and J ends were trimmed by 4 bases and 5 bases, with 9 bases remaining between them. Germline V gene lookup returns CDR1 LGHDT and CDR2 YNNKEL (reference sequence). This sample was taken from a study of T cell responses to AZD1222 COVID-19 vaccine. Study-level background: Analyses pooled second doses at about 4 or about 12 weeks.

Some clones are missing from TCRdb's copy, which holds only in-frame ones; the method was immunoSEQ multiplex PCR. Found here are 55,000 to 75,000 clones, around 90% of them singletons; the top ten hold approximately 5%. Study-level points and caveats: At study baseline, merely more than 5 AZD1222 recipients were seropositive. It was only after the peak T cell response that any repertoires were sampled. Clonal diversity was possibly underestimated; the donors were predominantly white British and more often female.

This TCR was sampled from an adult in good health. The V gene is TRBV3-1 (or the pseudogene TRBV3-2), the J gene TRBJ1-6; D is perhaps TRBD1 (5 bases). Sample: peripheral blood, taken on day 0 of AZD1222 vaccination. This CDR3 is CASSRTIDNSPLHF. The CDR3 DNA reads TGTGCCAGCAGCCGGACAATAGATAATTCACCCCTCCACTTT.